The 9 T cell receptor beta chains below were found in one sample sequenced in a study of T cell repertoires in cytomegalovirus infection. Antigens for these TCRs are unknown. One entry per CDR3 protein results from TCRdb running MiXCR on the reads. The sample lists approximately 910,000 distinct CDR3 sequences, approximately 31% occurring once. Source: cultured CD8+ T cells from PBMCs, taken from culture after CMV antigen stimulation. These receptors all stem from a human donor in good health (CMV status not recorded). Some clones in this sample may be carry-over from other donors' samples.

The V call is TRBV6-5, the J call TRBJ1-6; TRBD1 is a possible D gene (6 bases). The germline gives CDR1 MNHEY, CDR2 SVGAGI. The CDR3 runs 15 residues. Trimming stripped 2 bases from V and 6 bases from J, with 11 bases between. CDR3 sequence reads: CASSYGGSGNSPLHF. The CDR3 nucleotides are TGTGCCAGCAGTTACGGGGGCTCGGGTAATTCACCCCTCCACTTT.

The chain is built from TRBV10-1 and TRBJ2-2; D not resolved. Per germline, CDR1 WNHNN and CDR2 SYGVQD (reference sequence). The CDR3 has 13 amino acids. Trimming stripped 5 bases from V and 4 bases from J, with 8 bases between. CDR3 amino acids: CASSHAATGELFF. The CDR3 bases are TGCGCCAGCAGTCACGCCGCCACCGGGGAGCTGTTTTTT.

DNA of the CDR3: TGTGCCAGCAGTTCCTCCCGGACTCTGAACACTGAAGCTTTCTTT. Protein: CASSSSRTLNTEAFF. The rearrangement links TRBV6-1 to TRBJ1-1; D gene unclear. Trimming pared 5 bases from V and 0 bases from J, leaving 13 bases between. This CDR3 is 15 amino acids long. Germline CDR1 MNHNS, CDR2 SASEGT.

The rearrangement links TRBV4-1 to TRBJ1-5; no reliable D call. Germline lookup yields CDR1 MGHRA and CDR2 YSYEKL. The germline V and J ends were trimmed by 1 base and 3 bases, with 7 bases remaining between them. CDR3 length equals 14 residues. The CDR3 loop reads CASSQAGFNQPQHF. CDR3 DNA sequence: TGCGCCAGCAGCCAAGCAGGTTTCAATCAGCCCCAGCATTTT.

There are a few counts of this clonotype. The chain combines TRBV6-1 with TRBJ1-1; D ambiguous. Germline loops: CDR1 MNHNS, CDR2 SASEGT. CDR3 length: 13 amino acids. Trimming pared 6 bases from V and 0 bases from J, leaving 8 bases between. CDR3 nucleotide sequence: TGTGCCAGCAGGCAGGTTCTGAACACTGAAGCTTTCTTT. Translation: CASRQVLNTEAFF.

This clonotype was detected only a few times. In nucleotides, the CDR3 is TGTGCCAGCAGTCCAGGCGTGGGTGGGGATCAGCCCCAGCATTTT. This translates into CASSPGVGGDQPQHF. The chain combines TRBV28 with TRBJ1-5; D is unclear. CDR3 length: 15 residues. Trimming left V 5 bases short and J 5 bases short, with 16 bases between. Germline V gene data show CDR1 as MDHEN and CDR2 as SYDVKM.

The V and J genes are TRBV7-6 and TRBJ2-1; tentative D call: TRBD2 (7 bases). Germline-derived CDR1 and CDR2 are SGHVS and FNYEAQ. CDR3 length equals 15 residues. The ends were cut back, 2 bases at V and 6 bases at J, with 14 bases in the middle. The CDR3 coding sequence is TGTGCCAGCAGCTTACGTGGGGGGGCCGGCAATGAGCAGTTCTTC. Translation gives CASSLRGGAGNEQFF.

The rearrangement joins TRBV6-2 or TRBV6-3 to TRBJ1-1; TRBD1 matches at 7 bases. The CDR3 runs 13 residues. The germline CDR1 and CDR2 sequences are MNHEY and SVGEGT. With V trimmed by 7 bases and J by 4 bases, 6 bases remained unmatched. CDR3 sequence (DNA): TGTGCCAGCAAGACAGGGCCCAGCACTGAAGCTTTCTTT. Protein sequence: CASKTGPSTEAFF.

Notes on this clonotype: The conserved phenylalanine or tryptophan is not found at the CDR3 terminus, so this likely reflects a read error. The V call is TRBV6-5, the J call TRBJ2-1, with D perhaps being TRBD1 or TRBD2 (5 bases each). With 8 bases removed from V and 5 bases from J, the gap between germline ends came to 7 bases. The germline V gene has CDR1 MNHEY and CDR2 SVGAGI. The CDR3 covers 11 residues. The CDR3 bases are TGTGCCAGCGGGACGGACAATGAGCAGTTCTTA. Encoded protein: CASGTDNEQFL.